This T cell receptor beta chain was profiled in a study of blood T cell repertoires in COVID-19. Using immunoSEQ multiplex PCR, the repertoire was profiled, and TCRdb retains in-frame clones only, with some absent. The table has about 230,000 clones, about 90% seen once. The length of the CDR3 is 16 residues. The V and J ends lost 0 bases and 4 bases, in that order; junction bases with no gene match: 6. Germline loops: CDR1 KGHDR, CDR2 SFDVKD. The chain has TRBV24-1 and TRBJ2-3; the match to TRBD2 covers 7 bases. The TCR originated in a woman in her thirties with acute COVID-19. Specimen: PBMCs or T cells enriched from blood (not recorded which). The CDR3 DNA follows: TGTGCCACCAGTGATTTGTCGGCTAGCGGTTCAGATACGCAGTATTTT. Its translation: CATSDLSASGSDTQYF.